This T cell receptor (beta chain) is drawn from a study of blood T cell repertoires in COVID-19. Turning to the study itself: Whether acute or convalescent, the COVID-19 samples came from the United States, Italy and Spain. PBMCs, B-cell-depleted T cells, or T cells were the source of the cDNA or gDNA that made up the material.

In the source study's methods: Cell counts per sample came from amplifying reference gene primers. Assay: immunoSEQ multiplex PCR; the TCRdb copy retains only in-frame clones and omits some. V and J calls and clone size are given by that table; D and trimming were obtained from the DNA. The sample holds about 160,000 clones, about 89% seen once. This receptor was obtained from a man aged 55 to 70 with acute or convalescent COVID-19. The sequenced sample consisted of peripheral blood.

CDR3 residues: CASRQNSPLHF. The CDR3 coding sequence is TGTGCCAGCAGACAGAATTCACCCCTCCACTTT. The chain carries TRBV6-5 and TRBJ1-6; D ambiguous. This CDR3 region has 11 residues. The germline gives CDR1 MNHEY, CDR2 SVGAGI. Trimming removed 6 bases from V and 7 bases from J, with 4 bases in between.